These 3 T cell receptor beta chains were sequenced from one sample in a study of shared clonotypes between healthy human individuals (dated by TCRdb to 2020 to 2021). The library relied on the immunoSEQ multiplex PCR assay. What TCRdb holds here is the immuneACCESS table cut down to in-frame rearrangements. Part of the clones is not present; checked against another copy, under half of the missing clones reflect an unresolved V gene, and the others are unexplained. Present in this sample are 2 million to 2.5 million clones, more than 90% of which were seen just once. More than 0.1% of the sample belongs to the ten largest clones. The sequenced material came from naive CD4+ T cells sorted from blood. The cell subset or site label of this sample denotes: CD45RA+ positively selected. These receptors were obtained from a man aged 18-30 years in good health.

This chain's CDR3 is CASSLTGELFF. The CDR3 region has the DNA TGTGCCAGCAGCCTCACCGGGGAGCTGTTTTTT. V usage is TRBV9 and J usage is TRBJ2-2; D is uncertain. The CDR3 sequence is 11 residues long. The germline V and J ends were trimmed by 4 bases and 4 bases, with 2 bases remaining between them. Germline V gene lookup returns CDR1 SGDLS and CDR2 YYNGEE.

The chain uses TRBV6-6 and TRBJ1-2, with 9 bases matching TRBD1. V lost 4 bases, J lost 6 bases, and 6 bases stayed unmatched. The CDR3 covers 14 residues. Germline values: CDR1 MNHNY, CDR2 SVGAGI (reference sequence). CDR3 sequence: CASSFLDRGDGYTF. Written as DNA, the CDR3 is TGTGCCAGCAGTTTTTTAGACAGGGGGGATGGCTACACCTTC.

On this clone: Different DNA sequences within this sample yield the same CDR3. The gene calls are TRBV4-1 and TRBJ1-5; D call uncertain. Germline V gene lookup returns CDR1 MGHRA and CDR2 YSYEKL. The length of the CDR3 is 14 residues. V was cut by 0 bases and J by 5 bases, with 8 bases left in between. The CDR3 DNA reads TGCGCCAGCAGCCAAGAAGGTGGGGATCAGCCCCAGCATTTT. This codes for CASSQEGGDQPQHF.